Shown below are 21 T cell receptor beta chains from a single sample sequenced in a study of T cells of healthy individuals. TCRdb re-called the 5' RACE reads through MiXCR, storing one row per CDR3 protein. The data contain around 53,000 distinct CDR3 sequences, roughly 14% of them singletons. The receptors come from a human donor in good health.

This clonotype came up many times. The rearrangement joins TRBV25-1 to TRBJ1-6; TRBD1 agrees at 10 bases. Germline-derived CDR1 and CDR2 are MGHDK and SYGVNS. There are 16 residues in the CDR3. J gave up 5 bases and V 1 base, and 2 bases lay outside the gene matches. The CDR3 spells CASSELGTGDNSPLHF. CDR3 sequence (DNA): TGTGCCAGCAGTGAATTAGGGACAGGGGATAATTCACCCCTCCACTTT.

This sequence joins TRBV7-2 and TRBJ1-5; 8 bases match TRBD1. The CDR3 spans 14 residues. The J segment lost 5 bases and the V segment lost 5 bases, leaving 5 bases of the junction unmatched. CDR1 and CDR2 from the germline V gene are SGHTA and FQGNSA. The CDR3 reads CASSAQGGDQPQHF. DNA for the CDR3: TGTGCCAGCAGCGCACAGGGGGGAGATCAGCCCCAGCATTTT.

The J gene is TRBJ2-5, the V gene TRBV24-1; D remains unclear. Germline V lookup: CDR1 KGHDR, CDR2 SFDVKD. The CDR3 is 14 amino acids. Trimming took off 4 bases at V and 5 bases at J, with 13 bases between the two ends. CDR3 protein: CATSDRYTSETQYF. DNA of the CDR3: TGTGCCACCAGTGACCGTTATACGTCTGAGACCCAGTACTTC.

Ten or more counts support this clonotype. The V call is TRBV19, the J call TRBJ1-5; D is possibly TRBD1 (6 bases). Trimming cost V 3 bases and J 1 base, with 13 bases left between them. Germline values: CDR1 LNHDA, CDR2 SQIVND (reference sequence). There are 16 residues in the CDR3. For the CDR3, the DNA is TGTGCCAGTAGTATTGTTGAGGGGGGGAGCAATCAGCCCCAGCATTTT. Amino acid sequence: CASSIVEGGSNQPQHF.

V gene TRBV7-2 combines with J gene TRBJ2-7; D unresolved. The V gene lost 2 bases and the J gene lost 2 bases, with 10 bases spanning the gap. This CDR3 contains 14 residues. The germline CDR1 and CDR2 sequences are SGHTA and FQGNSA. The CDR3 sequence is CASSLSRLTYEQYF. In DNA, the CDR3 is TGTGCCAGCAGCTTAAGTCGATTGACCTACGAGCAGTACTTC. Using reference TRBV7-2 and TRBJ2-7 for the parts outside the CDR3, the full variable domain is GAGVSQSPSNKVTEKGKDVELRCDPISGHTALYWYRQSLGQGLEFLIYFQGNSAPDKSGLPSDRFSAERTGGSVSTLTIQRTQQEDSAVYLCASSLSRLTYEQYFGPGTRLTVT.

This clonotype has a handful of counts. The V gene is TRBV11-2, the J gene TRBJ2-1, with D perhaps TRBD2 (6 bases). The ends were cut back, 5 bases at V and 4 bases at J, with 9 bases in the middle. The germline CDR1 and CDR2 sequences are SGHAT and FQNNGV. This CDR3 region has 13 residues. The CDR3, as DNA: TGTGCCAGCAGCCCCGGGGGATACAATGAGCAGTTCTTC. This translates into CASSPGGYNEQFF.

This clonotype was counted a few times. This chain joins TRBV4-3 and TRBJ2-2, with TRBD2 matching over 13 bases. This CDR3 has 15 residues. Losses at the gene ends were 4 bases for V and 6 bases for J; bases not matched to a gene: 2. CDR1 and CDR2 from the germline V gene are LGHNA and YSLEER. CDR3: CASSPGLAGAGELFF. The CDR3 coding sequence is TGCGCCAGCAGCCCCGGACTAGCGGGAGCCGGGGAGCTGTTTTTT.

This clonotype came up many times. V gene TRBV4-1 combines with J gene TRBJ2-7, with TRBD2 matching 10 bases. There are 16 residues in the CDR3. Germline V gives CDR1 MGHRA, CDR2 YSYEKL. V lost 1 base and J lost 0; bases outside the gene matches: 3. The CDR3 sequence: CASSQVPSGSSYEQYF. The CDR3 region has the DNA TGCGCCAGCAGCCAAGTGCCTAGCGGGAGCTCCTACGAGCAGTACTTC.

This clonotype was seen ten or more times. The chain uses TRBV6-6 and TRBJ2-6, with 12 bases identical to TRBD2. Per the germline V gene, CDR1 is MNHNY and CDR2 is SVGAGI (reference sequence). With V trimmed by 5 bases and J by 2 bases, 7 bases remained unmatched. This CDR3 comprises 18 residues. CDR3: CASSPGLAGSPGANVLTF. Written as DNA, the CDR3 is TGTGCCAGCAGTCCCGGACTAGCGGGATCCCCTGGGGCCAACGTCCTGACTTTC.

The V call is TRBV5-8, the J call TRBJ2-4, with D perhaps matching TRBD2 (6 bases). V was trimmed by 4 bases and J by 5 bases, leaving 13 bases between them. The CDR3 extends over 14 amino acids. The germline V gene has CDR1 SGHTS and CDR2 YDEGEE. The chain's CDR3 is CASSTVAAQNIQYF. CDR3 DNA: TGTGCCAGCAGCACCGTAGCGGCTCAAAACATTCAGTACTTC.

This clonotype showed up just a few times. The J gene is TRBJ2-7, the V gene TRBV6-1, with TRBD2 identical over 9 bases. CDR1 and CDR2 (germline): MNHNS, SASEGT. The CDR3 has 15 residues. J lost 0 bases, V lost 4 bases, and 4 bases had no gene match. CDR3 nucleotides: TGTGCCAGCAGTGGACTAGCGGTCCTCTCCTACGAGCAGTACTTC. Translated, it gives CASSGLAVLSYEQYF.

The chain links TRBV7-9 to TRBJ2-3; TRBD2 aligns across 11 bases. This CDR3 is 19 amino acids long. Germline V CDR1 and CDR2: SEHNR, FQNEAQ (reference sequence). V was pared by 0 bases and J by 2 bases, with 10 bases of the junction left unmatched. CDR3 DNA sequence: TGTGCCAGCAGCTTAGCGGCCCTAGCGGGAGGTCCGTTCACAGATACGCAGTATTTT. This translates into CASSLAALAGGPFTDTQYF. Supplemented by reference TRBV7-9 and TRBJ2-3, the full variable domain reads DTGVSQNPRHKITKRGQNVTFRCDPISEHNRLYWYRQTLGQGPEFLTYFQNEAQLEKSRLLSDRFSAERPKGSFSTLEIQRTEQGDSAMYLCASSLAALAGGPFTDTQYFGPGTRLTVL.

The chain combines TRBV20-1 with TRBJ2-3; possible D gene TRBD2, 5 bases. This CDR3 contains 15 residues. The V end was cut by 5 bases, the J end by 3 bases, with 18 bases between. Looked up from germline, CDR1 is DFQATT and CDR2 is SNEGSKA (reference sequence). The CDR3 loop reads CSARGSDSLTDTQYF. CDR3 bases: TGCAGTGCTCGAGGGTCGGACTCTCTAACAGATACGCAGTATTTT.

On this clonotype: A much larger clone differs from this one at a single base, so this may be a read error. The rearrangement joins TRBV20-1 to TRBJ2-3, with 12 bases aligning to TRBD2. After removal of 8 bases from V and 11 bases from J, the junction contained 14 bases not matched to a gene. From germline, CDR1 is DFQATT and CDR2 SNEGSKA (reference sequence). This CDR3 region has 14 residues. CDR3 nucleotide sequence: TGCAGTACCCTTGGAGGCCTAGCGGGAGGGGAGCAGTATTTT. This gives the protein CSTLGGLAGGEQYF.

This chain links TRBV20-1 with TRBJ1-4; 8 bases align to TRBD1. The J segment lost 5 bases and the V segment lost 3 bases, leaving 8 bases of the junction unmatched. The CDR3 runs to 15 residues. Germline V gene data show CDR1 as DFQATT and CDR2 as SNEGSKA (reference sequence). As DNA, the CDR3 is TGCAGTGCTAGCGTTTGGAGGACAGGGAATGAAAAACTGTTTTTT. This gives the protein CSASVWRTGNEKLFF.

The J gene is TRBJ2-1, the V gene TRBV19; 10 bases fit TRBD2. J lost 8 bases, V lost 7 bases, and 11 bases had no gene match. The CDR3 loop spans 15 amino acids. Germline V gives CDR1 LNHDA, CDR2 SQIVND (reference sequence). CDR3 DNA sequence: TGTGCCAGTACCTTAAGCGGGGGGGCAGTTCATGAGCAGTTCTTC. As protein: CASTLSGGAVHEQFF. Drawing the rest from reference TRBV19 and TRBJ2-1, the complete variable domain is DGGITQSPKYLFRKEGQNVTLSCEQNLNHDAMYWYRQDPGQGLRLIYYSQIVNDFQKGDIAEGYSVSREKKESFPLTVTSAQKNPTAFYLCASTLSGGAVHEQFFGPGTRLTVL.

This clonotype was observed at least ten times. V usage is TRBV3-1 and J usage is TRBJ1-4; D is undetermined. Germline V CDR1 and CDR2: LGHDT, YNNKEL (reference sequence). V gave up 5 bases and J gave up 8 bases, with 15 bases separating them. The CDR3 runs to 14 residues. CDR3 coding DNA: TGTGCCAGCAGCAGGCAGCAACGGACGGAAAAACTGTTTTTT. This sequence encodes CASSRQQRTEKLFF.

There are many counts of this clonotype. The chain has TRBV20-1 and TRBJ2-3, with 12 nucleotides matching TRBD2. Trimming removed 5 bases from V and 4 bases from J; junction bases left unmatched: 4. The CDR3 is 14 amino acids. The germline CDR1 and CDR2 sequences are DFQATT and SNEGSKA (reference sequence). Here the CDR3 reads CSAAGTSGPDTQYF. The CDR3 nucleotides are TGCAGTGCTGCTGGGACTAGCGGGCCAGATACGCAGTATTTT.

This clonotype has a count of ten or more. The rearrangement uses TRBV6-6 and TRBJ2-7; no clear D. V was shortened by 5 bases and J by 7 bases, with 12 bases between the two germline ends. The CDR3 has 12 amino acids. Germline CDR1 reads MNHNY; CDR2 reads SVGAGI (reference sequence). In DNA, the CDR3 is TGTGCCAGCAGTGCTCCAACTCGGGAGCAGTACTTC. It is translated as CASSAPTREQYF.

This clonotype was recorded many times. CDR3 in DNA: TGTGCCAGTACCGCCCCCGGGACTCCCAAACGGGAGCTGTTTTTT. This codes for CASTAPGTPKRELFF. V and J are TRBV19 and TRBJ2-2; D is possibly TRBD2 (6 bases). V lost 7 bases to trimming and J lost 9 bases, with 21 bases between them. Germline assignment: CDR1 LNHDA and CDR2 SQIVND (reference sequence). The length of the CDR3 is 15 residues.

This clonotype has ten or more counts. The V and J genes are TRBV30 and TRBJ2-7, with D tentatively TRBD2 (6 bases). Trimming shortened V by 1 base and J by 10 bases, and 17 bases separated the two germline ends. The CDR3 totals 13 residues. The germline V gene encodes CDR1 GTSNPN and CDR2 SVGIG (reference sequence). The CDR3 spells CAWSEGLETRQYF. CDR3 sequence (DNA): TGTGCCTGGAGTGAGGGTCTGGAGACTAGACAGTACTTC.